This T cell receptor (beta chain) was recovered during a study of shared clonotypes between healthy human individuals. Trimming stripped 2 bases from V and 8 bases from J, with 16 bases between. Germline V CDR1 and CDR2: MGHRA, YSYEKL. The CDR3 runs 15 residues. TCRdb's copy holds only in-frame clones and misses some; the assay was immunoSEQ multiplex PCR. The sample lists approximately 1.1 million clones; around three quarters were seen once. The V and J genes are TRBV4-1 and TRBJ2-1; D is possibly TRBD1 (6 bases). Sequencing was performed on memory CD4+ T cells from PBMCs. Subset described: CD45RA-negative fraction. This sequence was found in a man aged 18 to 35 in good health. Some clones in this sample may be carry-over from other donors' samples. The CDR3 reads CASSQLRGRNDEQFF. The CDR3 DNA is TGCGCCAGCAGCCAACTTAGGGGGAGAAACGATGAGCAGTTCTTC.